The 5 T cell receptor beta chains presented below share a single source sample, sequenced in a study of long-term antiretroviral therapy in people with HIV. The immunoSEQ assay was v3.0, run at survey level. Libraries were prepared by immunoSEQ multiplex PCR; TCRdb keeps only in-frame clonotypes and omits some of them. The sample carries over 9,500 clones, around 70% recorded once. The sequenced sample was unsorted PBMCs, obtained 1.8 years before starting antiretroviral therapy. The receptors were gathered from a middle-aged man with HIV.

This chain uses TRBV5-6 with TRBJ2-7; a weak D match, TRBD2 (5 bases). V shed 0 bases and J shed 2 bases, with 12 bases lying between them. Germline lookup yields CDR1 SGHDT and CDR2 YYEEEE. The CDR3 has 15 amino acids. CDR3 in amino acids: CASSLGGALPYEQYF. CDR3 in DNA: TGTGCCAGCAGCTTGGGGGGAGCTCTCCCCTACGAGCAGTACTTC.

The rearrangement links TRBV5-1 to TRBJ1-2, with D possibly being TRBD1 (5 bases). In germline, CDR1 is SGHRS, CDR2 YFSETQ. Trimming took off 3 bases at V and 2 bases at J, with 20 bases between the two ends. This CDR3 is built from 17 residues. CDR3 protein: CASSWGLQGAGNYGYTF. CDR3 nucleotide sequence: TGCGCCAGCAGCTGGGGCCTTCAGGGCGCAGGAAACTATGGCTACACCTTC.

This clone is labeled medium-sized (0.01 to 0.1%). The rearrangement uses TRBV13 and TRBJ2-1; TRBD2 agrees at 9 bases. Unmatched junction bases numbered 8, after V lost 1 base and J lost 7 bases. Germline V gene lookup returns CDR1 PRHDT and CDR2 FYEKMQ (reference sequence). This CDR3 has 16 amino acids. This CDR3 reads CASSLEGGGARNEQFF. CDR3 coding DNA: TGTGCCAGCAGCTTAGAGGGCGGGGGGGCCAGAAATGAGCAGTTCTTC.

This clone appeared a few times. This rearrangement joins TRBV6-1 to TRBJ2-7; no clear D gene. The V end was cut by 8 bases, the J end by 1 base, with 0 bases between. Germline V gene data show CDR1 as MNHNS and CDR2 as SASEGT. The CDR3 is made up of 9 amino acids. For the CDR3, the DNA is TGTGCCAGCTCCTACGAGCAGTACTTC. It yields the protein CASSYEQYF.

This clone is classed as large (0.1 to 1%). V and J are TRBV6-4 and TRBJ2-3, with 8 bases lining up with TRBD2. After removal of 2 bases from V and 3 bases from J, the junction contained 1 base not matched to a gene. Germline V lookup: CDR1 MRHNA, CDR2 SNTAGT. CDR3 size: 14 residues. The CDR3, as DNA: TGTGCCAGCAGTGACGGACTAGCAACAGATACGCAGTATTTT. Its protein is CASSDGLATDTQYF.